This T cell receptor beta chain comes out of a study of Tregs in tolerant kidney transplant recipients. The V end lost 1 base, the J end lost 3 bases, and 16 bases lay between the germline ends. The CDR3 consists of 16 residues. CDR1 and CDR2 from the germline V gene are LNHDA and SQIVND (reference sequence). The repertoire was sequenced with immunoSEQ multiplex PCR; TCRdb's copy has only in-frame clones and lacks some. The table includes 15,000 to 17,000 clones, roughly 92% detected once. This rearrangement joins TRBV19 to TRBJ2-7; the D gene is possibly TRBD2 (6 bases). Source material: CD8+ T cells from blood. This clonotype was sampled from a human donor in good health. The CDR3 bases are TGTGCCAGTAGTATAGGTCCAGGGACTTTAGTCTACGAGCAGTACTTC. Encoded protein: CASSIGPGTLVYEQYF.